The 32 T cell receptor beta chains given below trace back to one sample, sequenced in a study of identical twins. Each CDR3 protein is one row after TCRdb ran MiXCR on the 5' RACE reads. The profile shows 200,000 to 250,000 distinct CDR3 sequences, over 5.5% of them singletons. This sample also belongs to another study, concerning T cells expressing NK-cell markers.

Material for sequencing was CD8+ T cells sorted from blood. The receptors stem from a woman in her late teens or twenties in good health.

This clonotype was recorded a few times. The rearrangement links TRBV12-3 or TRBV12-4 to TRBJ2-7; no clear D gene. The V gene lost 3 bases and the J gene lost 0 bases, with 9 bases spanning the gap. The CDR3 extends over 14 amino acids. CDR3 sequence: CASSFSISSYEQYF. The CDR3 DNA reads as TGTGCCAGCAGTTTTAGTATTAGCTCCTACGAGCAGTACTTC.

The chain carries TRBV2 and TRBJ2-2, with D unresolved. CDR3 length: 16 amino acids. V was cut by 3 bases and J by 0 bases, with 11 bases left in between. The germline V gene has CDR1 SNHLY and CDR2 FYNNEI. Here the CDR3 reads CASSDFTAANTGELFF. CDR3 DNA: TGTGCCAGCAGTGATTTCACAGCTGCGAACACCGGGGAGCTGTTTTTT.

The chain recombines TRBV9 with TRBJ1-4; D uncertain. This CDR3 region has 15 residues. Germline CDR1 reads SGDLS; CDR2 reads YYNGEE. V was clipped by 3 bases and J by 7 bases, with 16 bases between them. CDR3 loop: CASSAEFGVGEKLFF. As DNA, the CDR3 is TGTGCCAGCAGCGCAGAGTTCGGTGTTGGTGAAAAACTGTTTTTT.

The chain employs TRBV30 and TRBJ2-1, with 9 bases matching TRBD2. This CDR3 has 15 amino acids. CDR1 GTSNPN and CDR2 SVGIG come from the germline V gene (reference sequence). J was trimmed by 13 bases and V by 8 bases; bases with no gene match: 21. For the CDR3, the DNA is TGTGCCATGGGGGGATTGGGACTAGCTCGGATCTTACAGTTCTTC. Amino acid sequence: CAMGGLGLARILQFF.

This clonotype has only a few counts. The V gene is TRBV27, the J gene TRBJ2-7; D might be TRBD1 or TRBD2, each matching 5 bases. This CDR3 spans 16 amino acids. Germline V lookup: CDR1 MNHEY, CDR2 SMNVEV (reference sequence). Trimming shortened V by 6 bases and J by 3 bases, and 21 bases separated the two germline ends. The CDR3 DNA is TGTGCCAGCAGGAGAAGGGACGGAGAGCACAACTACGAGCAGTACTTC. Protein product: CASRRRDGEHNYEQYF.

This rearrangement joins TRBV6-1 to TRBJ1-1, with D possibly TRBD1 on 5 matching bases. Trimming took 3 bases from V and 0 from J, leaving 8 bases between them. This CDR3 spans 14 amino acids. Germline V gene data show CDR1 as MNHNS and CDR2 as SASEGT. CDR3 region: CASSDPGLNTEAFF. The CDR3 DNA sequence: TGTGCCAGCAGTGATCCGGGGCTGAACACTGAAGCTTTCTTT.

This clonotype has ten or more counts. The rearrangement links TRBV7-6 to TRBJ2-1; 9 nucleotides line up with TRBD1. J gave up 5 bases and V 2 bases, and 4 bases lay outside the gene matches. CDR1 is SGHVS and CDR2 is FNYEAQ in the germline V gene. The CDR3 spans 15 residues. Here the CDR3 DNA reads TGTGCCAGCAGCTTATGGGGGACAGGGAACAATGAGCAGTTCTTC. Its translation: CASSLWGTGNNEQFF. Full variable domain (remainder filled in from reference TRBV7-6 and TRBJ2-1): GAGVSQSPRYKVTKRGQDVALRCDPISGHVSLYWYRQALGQGPEFLTYFNYEAQQDKSGLPNDRFSAERPEGSISTLTIQRTEQRDSAMYRCASSLWGTGNNEQFFGPGTRLTVL.

This sequence joins TRBV21-1 and TRBJ2-7. TRBV21-1 is classified as a pseudogene. The CDR3 extends over 16 amino acids. In DNA, the CDR3 is TGTGCCAGCACCTGGGTTAGGCTATTGCGGCTCTACGAGCAGTACTTC. Encoded protein: CASTWVRLLRLYEQYF.

The gene calls are TRBV27 and TRBJ2-7; 8 bases align to TRBD1. Trimming removed 4 bases from V and 3 bases from J; junction bases left unmatched: 8. The CDR3 length is 15 residues. Germline V lookup: CDR1 MNHEY, CDR2 SMNVEV (reference sequence). The CDR3 is CASSWAGTGHYEQYF. The CDR3 DNA reads as TGTGCCAGCAGTTGGGCCGGGACAGGTCACTACGAGCAGTACTTC.

This clonotype was recorded a few times. The chain carries TRBV7-2 and TRBJ1-3; D remains ambiguous. Trimming pared 4 bases from V and 7 bases from J, leaving 8 bases between. This CDR3 spans 12 amino acids. CDR1 and CDR2 (germline): SGHTA, FQGNSA. The CDR3 reads CASSYSANTIYF. CDR3 coding DNA: TGTGCCAGCAGCTACAGCGCTAACACCATATATTTT.

The CDR3 is CASSPPGLAAAYNEQFF. For the CDR3, the DNA is TGTGCCAGCAGTCCCCCGGGACTAGCGGCGGCCTACAATGAGCAGTTCTTC. The V call is TRBV27, the J call TRBJ2-1; 11 bases match TRBD2. The CDR3 is 17 amino acids. V dropped 5 bases and J dropped 2; count of bases not matched to a gene: 8. Germline lookup yields CDR1 MNHEY and CDR2 SMNVEV (reference sequence).

This chain links TRBV7-6 with TRBJ2-7, with 10 bases that match TRBD2. Germline assignment: CDR1 SGHVS and CDR2 FNYEAQ. V lost 5 bases and J lost 3; bases outside the gene matches: 4. The CDR3 is made up of 14 amino acids. CDR3 coding DNA: TGTGCCAGCAGCCAGCGGGGGGGAAACTACGAGCAGTACTTC. Translation gives CASSQRGGNYEQYF. The whole variable domain, filled in from reference TRBV7-6 and TRBJ2-7, reads GAGVSQSPRYKVTKRGQDVALRCDPISGHVSLYWYRQALGQGPEFLTYFNYEAQQDKSGLPNDRFSAERPEGSISTLTIQRTEQRDSAMYRCASSQRGGNYEQYFGPGTRLTVT.

A few counts support this clonotype. The CDR3 nucleotides are TGTGCCAGCAGTTTTTCCGTCGCCACCTATGGCTACACCTTC. It yields the protein CASSFSVATYGYTF. The chain uses TRBV12-3 or TRBV12-4 and TRBJ1-2; unclear D gene. This CDR3 has 14 amino acids. V lost 3 bases to trimming and J lost 4 bases, with 12 bases between them.

This clonotype showed up just a few times. V gene TRBV6-6 combines with J gene TRBJ2-1; maybe TRBD2 (5 bases). The CDR3 loop spans 12 amino acids. Per germline, CDR1 MNHNY and CDR2 SVGAGI (reference sequence). V shed 2 bases and J shed 9 bases, with 8 bases lying between them. The CDR3 DNA reads TGTGCCAGCAGTTACGTCCGGGGTGAGCAGTTCTTC. It encodes CASSYVRGEQFF.

This clonotype has ten or more counts. A read error may produce the germline difference seen at one junction end. The chain uses TRBV27 and TRBJ2-1; D unclear. Germline loops: CDR1 MNHEY, CDR2 SMNVEV (reference sequence). There are 13 residues in the CDR3. CDR3 in amino acids: CASRPLDFHEQFF. CDR3 DNA: TGTGCAAGCAGGCCCTTGGATTTCCATGAGCAGTTCTTC.

This clonotype was seen a few times. J is TRBJ2-1 and V is TRBV9; 10 nucleotides align to TRBD2. CDR3 length equals 15 residues. CDR1 SGDLS and CDR2 YYNGEE come from the germline V gene. Germline trimming cut 0 bases from V and 6 bases from J; bases unmatched to any gene: 3. The CDR3 loop reads CASSVGGLALNEQFF. CDR3 nucleotides: TGTGCCAGCAGCGTAGGGGGACTAGCGCTCAATGAGCAGTTCTTC.

This clonotype was seen many times. The chain is built from TRBV7-9 and TRBJ2-7; the D gene is possibly TRBD1 (5 bases). The length of the CDR3 is 12 residues. Germline V gene lookup returns CDR1 SEHNR and CDR2 FQNEAQ (reference sequence). The V and J ends lost 5 bases and 7 bases respectively, with 12 bases between them. CDR3 in amino acids: CASSPLGREQYF. The CDR3 nucleotides read TGTGCCAGCAGCCCCCTGGGGCGAGAGCAGTACTTC.

This rearrangement joins TRBV7-9 to TRBJ2-3; D remains ambiguous. The CDR3 totals 13 residues. Germline V gene lookup returns CDR1 SEHNR and CDR2 FQNEAQ (reference sequence). V lost 5 bases, J lost 6 bases, and 12 bases lay in between. CDR3 nucleotide sequence: TGTGCCAGCAGCCCGTACGGGCCGGATACGCAGTATTTT. Encoded protein: CASSPYGPDTQYF.

This clonotype was counted between two and nine times. V usage is TRBV11-2 and J usage is TRBJ2-7; D remains unclear. The CDR3 runs 12 residues. The germline gives CDR1 SGHAT, CDR2 FQNNGV. V gave up 5 bases and J gave up 7 bases, with 12 bases separating them. CDR3 in DNA: TGTGCCAGCAGCCCCGGTTTCGGGGAGCAGTACTTC. Its translation: CASSPGFGEQYF.

In its sample, this clonotype was seen a few times. The chain joins TRBV6-1 to TRBJ1-1; D is perhaps TRBD1 (6 bases). Trimming left V 2 bases short and J 1 base short, with 11 bases between. The germline V gene encodes CDR1 MNHNS and CDR2 SASEGT. The CDR3 covers 15 residues. CDR3 sequence: CASSELTGRNTEAFF. In nucleotides, the CDR3 is TGTGCCAGCAGTGAACTAACAGGGAGGAACACTGAAGCTTTCTTT.

There are a few counts of this clonotype. V and J are TRBV13 and TRBJ1-4, with D unclear. The length of the CDR3 is 14 residues. V was cut by 4 bases and J by 4 bases, with 10 bases left in between. The germline V gene encodes CDR1 PRHDT and CDR2 FYEKMQ (reference sequence). The CDR3 reads CASSSQFDNEKLFF. CDR3 coding DNA: TGTGCCAGCAGCTCACAGTTTGATAATGAAAAACTGTTTTTT. The complete variable domain, with remaining parts taken from reference TRBV13 and TRBJ1-4, reads AAGVIQSPRHLIKEKRETATLKCYPIPRHDTVYWYQQGPGQDPQFLISFYEKMQSDKGSIPDRFSAQQFSDYHSELNMSSLELGDSALYFCASSSQFDNEKLFFGSGTQLSVL.

This clonotype was recorded a few times. V is TRBV7-3 and J is TRBJ2-1; TRBD2 might be the D (5 bases). CDR1 is SGHTA, CDR2 FQGTGA, per germline. Trimming pared 2 bases from V and 3 bases from J, leaving 11 bases between. The CDR3 consists of 15 residues. The CDR3 DNA sequence: TGTGCCAGCAGCTTAGTTAGCGCTCGCTACAATGAGCAGTTCTTC. Its translation: CASSLVSARYNEQFF.

This clonotype appeared many times. The chain is built from TRBV20-1 and TRBJ1-2; D is unresolved. V was shortened by 1 base and J by 4 bases, with 13 bases between the two germline ends. The CDR3 totals 14 residues. Germline V gene lookup returns CDR1 DFQATT and CDR2 SNEGSKA (reference sequence). The CDR3: CSARVPQVSYGYTF. The CDR3 nucleotides read TGCAGTGCTAGAGTACCCCAGGTCTCCTATGGCTACACCTTC.

This clonotype turned up a few times. CDR3 coding DNA: TGCAGTGCTAGTGGGGAAAAGTACAATGAGCAGTTCTTC. It encodes CSASGEKYNEQFF. V and J are TRBV20-1 and TRBJ2-1; D gene unclear. The V end lost 3 bases, the J end lost 4 bases, and 10 bases lay between the germline ends. The CDR3 runs 13 residues. Per the germline V gene, CDR1 is DFQATT and CDR2 is SNEGSKA (reference sequence).

The V call is TRBV7-9, the J call TRBJ2-1, with D uncertain. The CDR3 runs 16 residues. CDR1 and CDR2 (germline): SEHNR, FQNEAQ (reference sequence). Trimming cost V 5 bases and J 4 bases, with 18 bases left between them. The CDR3 DNA is TGTGCCAGCAGCCCCACTTGGGGTCGCGCATACAATGAGCAGTTCTTC. It codes for CASSPTWGRAYNEQFF. The entire variable domain, with the rest obtained from reference TRBV7-9 and TRBJ2-1, is as follows: DTGVSQNPRHKITKRGQNVTFRCDPISEHNRLYWYRQTLGQGPEFLTYFQNEAQLEKSRLLSDRFSAERPKGSFSTLEIQRTEQGDSAMYLCASSPTWGRAYNEQFFGPGTRLTVL.

The chain joins TRBV20-1 to TRBJ2-7, with 7 bases matching TRBD2. Trimming removed 5 bases from V and 2 bases from J; junction bases left unmatched: 9. This CDR3 spans 14 amino acids. Germline CDR1 and CDR2: DFQATT and SNEGSKA (reference sequence). For the CDR3, the DNA is TGCAGTGCTCCCGCGGGGGTTGTCCCCTACGAGCAGTACTTC. As protein: CSAPAGVVPYEQYF.

V and J are TRBV7-8 and TRBJ2-1; 12 nucleotides align to TRBD2. This CDR3 spans 15 amino acids. V was clipped by 3 bases and J by 10 bases; unmatched bases: 7. Germline loops: CDR1 SGHVS, CDR2 FQNEAQ. CDR3 sequence: CASSFRLAGEEEQFF. The CDR3 DNA is TGTGCCAGCAGCTTCCGACTAGCGGGAGAGGAAGAGCAGTTCTTC.

This clonotype came up a few times. The chain uses TRBV27 and TRBJ2-3, with D unclear. Germline CDR1 is MNHEY and CDR2 is SMNVEV (reference sequence). CDR3 length: 14 amino acids. Trimming removed 2 bases from V and 2 bases from J, with 8 bases in between. This CDR3 reads CASSLADPTDTQYF. The CDR3 region has the DNA TGTGCCAGCAGTTTAGCGGACCCCACAGATACGCAGTATTTT.

This clonotype was found many times. The V gene is TRBV29-1, the J gene TRBJ2-1; 10 bases align to TRBD2. V lost 4 bases and J lost 10; bases outside the gene matches: 7. CDR1 and CDR2 (germline): SQVTM, ANQGSEA. The CDR3 extends over 13 amino acids. In DNA form, the CDR3 reads TGCAGCGTTGCCGGGACTAGCGTTCGAGAGCAGTTCTTC. Protein product: CSVAGTSVREQFF.

This chain uses TRBV4-3 with TRBJ1-5; D gene unclear. V lost 1 base to trimming and J lost 6 bases, with 7 bases between them. The length of the CDR3 is 13 residues. Germline CDR1 is LGHNA and CDR2 is YSLEER. In nucleotides, the CDR3 is TGCGCCAGCAGCCAAGGTCCCGGTCAGCCCCAGCATTTT. It translates to CASSQGPGQPQHF.

The J gene is TRBJ2-7, the V gene TRBV12-3 or TRBV12-4; 8 nucleotides align to TRBD2. The CDR3 has 12 residues. V lost 6 bases, J lost 6 bases, and 4 bases stayed unmatched. The CDR3 sequence is CASSPGGVEQYF. Written as DNA, the CDR3 is TGTGCCAGCAGCCCCGGGGGGGTCGAGCAGTACTTC.

The chain couples TRBV27 to TRBJ2-1, with 7 nucleotides matching TRBD2. CDR1 is MNHEY, CDR2 SMNVEV, per germline (reference sequence). This CDR3 region has 14 residues. The V segment lost 5 bases and the J segment 3 bases; nucleotides outside the gene matches: 4. The CDR3 nucleotides are TGTGCCAGCAGTACGGGACTAATCTACAATGAGCAGTTCTTC. This translates into CASSTGLIYNEQFF.